This TCR beta chain is from a study of OX40 agonist ivuxolimab in advanced cancers. For the study at large: Participants, around 80% male, averaged approximately 65 years of age, ranging from roughly 20 to 79. The study reported partial responses in three patients: one hepatocellular carcinoma, two cutaneous melanoma. Study findings and constraints: Within 6 weeks, CD4+ and CD8+ blood T cells expanded clonally at 0.1 to 3.0 mg/kg.

Germline values: CDR1 MDHEN, CDR2 SYDVKM. Trimming took 9 bases from V and 4 from J, leaving 12 bases between them. The CDR3 runs 13 residues. This clone has a single count. What it binds is unknown. Blood sampling took place at baseline, cycle 4 day 1, and cycle 7 day 1. Method: immunoSEQ multiplex PCR; TCRdb's copy keeps in-frame clones and lacks some. The sample includes about 45,000 clones, about 88% of them seen just once. The source is an adult with an advanced solid tumor such as melanoma, head and neck, liver or kidney cancer. The source was CD4+ or CD8+ T cells sorted from blood, collected in a trial of the OX40 agonist ivuxolimab. The chain carries TRBV28 and TRBJ1-4; D may be TRBD1 (5 bases). DNA for the CDR3: TGTGCCAGTTCGGGGCCGCTTAATGAAAAACTGTTTTTT. This translates into CASSGPLNEKLFF.